This T cell receptor (beta chain) was obtained from a study of shared clonotypes between healthy human individuals. V was trimmed by 2 bases and J by 3 bases, leaving 5 bases between them. CDR1 and CDR2 from the germline V gene are MDHEN and SYDVKM. The CDR3 has 12 amino acids. With regard to this clone: This CDR3 is also generated by other DNA sequences in the sample.

CD4+ cells yielded CD45RA+ naive and CD45RA-negative memory subsets. Replicate PCRs from sorted subsets contained approximately 200 ng DNA, which is some 30,000 T cell genomes. Repertoires were generated with immunoSEQ multiplex PCR, while TCRdb's copy carries only in-frame clones and drops some. The data contain some 2.3 million clones, 93% of them seen just once; the ten biggest clones take up about 0.39%. The sample taken for sequencing was naive CD4+ T cells from PBMCs. Stated subset: CD45RA+ positively selected. This sequence joins TRBV28 and TRBJ2-7; D gene unclear. The source of this sequence is a young man in good health. Some clones in this sample may be carry-over from other donors' samples. In DNA form, the CDR3 reads TGTGCCAGCAGTTTAGTAGGCTACGAGCAGTACTTC. This encodes CASSLVGYEQYF.